These 28 T cell receptor beta chains came from one sample sequenced in a study of T cells after yellow fever vaccination. Each CDR3 protein gets one entry after TCRdb re-called the 5' RACE reads with MiXCR. The top ten clones hold roughly 15% of a sample with a few hundred thousand distinct CDR3 sequences, more than 5.5% of them seen once. The sequencing here drew on PBMCs, taken 5 days after the yellow fever booster vaccination. The receptors come from a man aged 30-40 years who received the YFV17D yellow fever vaccine.

This clonotype was counted only a few times. This chain links TRBV15 with TRBJ1-1, with a possible D match to TRBD1 (5 bases). V dropped 0 bases and J dropped 7 bases, with 9 bases sitting between them. The germline gives CDR1 LNHNV, CDR2 YYDKDF (reference sequence). The CDR3 totals 13 residues. The CDR3 nucleotides read TGTGCCACCAGCAGAGACCGGGACTATGAAGCTTTCTTT. Translating gives CATSRDRDYEAFF.

The chain couples TRBV6-2 or TRBV6-3 to TRBJ2-1, with a tentative D call TRBD2 (5 bases). V was trimmed by 6 bases and J by 12 bases, leaving 12 bases between them. Germline V CDR1 and CDR2: MNHEY, SVGEGT. CDR3 size: 11 residues. The CDR3 spells CASSQLEGQFF. For the CDR3, the DNA is TGTGCCAGCAGCCAACTAGAGGGGCAGTTCTTC.

The table lists this clonotype with many counts. The CDR3 nucleotides are TGTGCCAGCAGTTATTTCCTGCAAGAGACCCAGTACTTC. Translating gives CASSYFLQETQYF. The rearrangement links TRBV6-5 to TRBJ2-5; D is ambiguous. CDR3 length equals 13 residues. CDR1 is MNHEY, CDR2 SVGAGI, per germline. The V end lost 3 bases, the J end lost 2 bases, and 7 bases lay between the germline ends.

This clonotype has a count of ten or more. The V call is TRBV18, the J call TRBJ2-1; perhaps TRBD2 as D (6 bases). This CDR3 is 16 amino acids long. Trimming took 3 bases from V and 6 from J, leaving 18 bases between them. The germline V gene encodes CDR1 KGHSH and CDR2 LQKENI. The CDR3 DNA follows: TGTGCCAGCTCACCCCAAGGAGGGCCGAGTTTCAATGAGCAGTTCTTC. Protein product: CASSPQGGPSFNEQFF.

The V gene is TRBV5-5, the J gene TRBJ1-1; 7 positions agree with TRBD1. V was pared by 2 bases and J by 5 bases, with 9 bases of the junction left unmatched. The CDR3 sequence is 15 residues long. Germline V gives CDR1 SGHKS, CDR2 YYEKEE (reference sequence). As DNA, the CDR3 is TGTGCCAGCAGCTTAAGGCAGGGGGTAGGAACTGAAGCTTTCTTT. Its translation: CASSLRQGVGTEAFF.

This clonotype was observed many times. In nucleotides, the CDR3 is TGTGCCAGCAGCTTACAGCCAACACTGGCCTATGGCTACACCTTC. Encoded protein: CASSLQPTLAYGYTF. The J gene is TRBJ1-2, the V gene TRBV7-2; D unresolved. The CDR3 has 15 residues. The germline gives CDR1 SGHTA, CDR2 FQGNSA. V was clipped by 2 bases and J by 4 bases, with 14 bases between them.

This rearrangement joins TRBV20-1 to TRBJ2-1; D possibly corresponds to TRBD2 (6 bases). Trimming pared 3 bases from V and 0 bases from J, leaving 24 bases between. The CDR3 loop spans 19 amino acids. Looked up from germline, CDR1 is DFQATT and CDR2 is SNEGSKA (reference sequence). The CDR3 region is CSASSHMGSGSSSYNEQFF. The DNA of the CDR3 is TGCAGTGCTAGTTCCCATATGGGCAGCGGGTCCAGCTCCTACAATGAGCAGTTCTTC.

In this sample, this clonotype turned up a few times. The gene calls are TRBV27 and TRBJ1-5, with 7 bases lining up with TRBD1. V dropped 5 bases and J dropped 3; count of bases not matched to a gene: 10. This CDR3 has 16 amino acids. Germline CDR1 reads MNHEY; CDR2 reads SMNVEV (reference sequence). The CDR3 DNA follows: TGTGCCAGCAGTCCAGGGGGGCCGTCGAACAATCAGCCCCAGCATTTT. It translates to CASSPGGPSNNQPQHF.

The chain links TRBV20-1 to TRBJ1-2; 10 bases fit TRBD1. The CDR3 runs 16 residues. CDR1 is DFQATT and CDR2 is SNEGSKA in the germline V gene (reference sequence). The V and J ends lost 3 bases and 7 bases, in that order; junction bases with no gene match: 14. The CDR3 sequence: CSASRLYGDRGTGYTF. In DNA form, the CDR3 reads TGCAGTGCTAGTCGTCTATATGGGGACAGGGGAACTGGCTACACCTTC.

A few counts support this clonotype. CDR3 sequence (DNA): TGCGCCAGCAGCCAAGAGGGCGGGGGCGGCCCGTATGAGCAGTTCTTC. It codes for CASSQEGGGGPYEQFF. The chain combines TRBV4-3 with TRBJ2-1; D may be TRBD2 (7 bases). V was clipped by 0 bases and J by 8 bases, with 17 bases between them. Germline V CDR1 and CDR2: LGHNA, YSLEER. CDR3 size: 16 residues.

This clonotype was counted a few times. V is TRBV7-6 and J is TRBJ2-5; no firm D call. Deletions cut 0 bases from V and 5 bases from J, with 13 bases between. Looked up from germline, CDR1 is SGHVS and CDR2 is FNYEAQ. This CDR3 region has 15 residues. Here the CDR3 reads CASSLAPALGETQYF. The CDR3, as DNA: TGTGCCAGCAGCTTAGCTCCTGCCCTCGGGGAGACCCAGTACTTC.

This clonotype was seen repeatedly, ten times or more. In DNA, the CDR3 is TGTGCCAGCAGCGTGGGGGAGGCTGAGCAGTTCTTC. This sequence encodes CASSVGEAEQFF. V usage is TRBV9 and J usage is TRBJ2-1; weak D call: TRBD2 (6 bases). Germline lookup yields CDR1 SGDLS and CDR2 YYNGEE. Trimming cost V 2 bases and J 9 bases, with 9 bases left between them. CDR3 length equals 12 residues.

In this sample, this clonotype turned up many times. This chain uses TRBV5-1 with TRBJ2-1, with D possibly matching TRBD1 (5 bases). Germline assignment: CDR1 SGHRS and CDR2 YFSETQ. CDR3 length: 14 residues. Trimming removed 1 base from V and 9 bases from J, with 14 bases in between. CDR3 residues: CASSLSLGAGEQFF. In nucleotides, the CDR3 is TGCGCCAGCAGCTTGTCGCTTGGGGCCGGTGAGCAGTTCTTC.

This clonotype appeared a few times. This chain connects TRBV15 to TRBJ2-7, with TRBD1 identical over 9 bases. CDR3 length equals 16 residues. Germline assignment: CDR1 LNHNV and CDR2 YYDKDF (reference sequence). V trimming: 3 bases; J trimming: 1 base; junction bases outside the gene matches: 7. The CDR3 loop is CATSSRLDRGSYEQYF. In nucleotides, the CDR3 is TGTGCCACCAGCAGTCGATTGGACAGGGGTTCCTACGAGCAGTACTTC.

This clonotype was observed a few times. V gene TRBV12-3 or TRBV12-4 combines with J gene TRBJ2-3, with no clear D. V was trimmed by 1 base and J by 10 bases, leaving 9 bases between them. The CDR3 has 12 residues. CDR3 sequence: CASSLGLLAQYF. CDR3 sequence (DNA): TGTGCCAGCAGTTTAGGTCTGTTAGCGCAGTATTTT.

This clonotype was seen more than once but under ten times. The chain links TRBV7-2 to TRBJ2-5, with a weak D call TRBD1 (6 bases). Germline V gives CDR1 SGHTA, CDR2 FQGNSA. The CDR3 sequence is 14 residues long. The V end was cut by 5 bases, the J end by 2 bases, with 12 bases between. The CDR3 nucleotides are TGTGCCAGCAGCCCGGGACATATACAAGAGACCCAGTACTTC. It yields the protein CASSPGHIQETQYF.

This clonotype appeared a few times. The V call is TRBV5-6, the J call TRBJ1-2, with unresolved D. Trimming left V 4 bases short and J 7 bases short, with 17 bases between. The CDR3 is 14 amino acids. The germline gives CDR1 SGHDT, CDR2 YYEEEE. CDR3 sequence: CASSPRRPGTGYTF. The CDR3 DNA is TGTGCCAGCAGCCCTCGTAGGCCAGGCACTGGCTACACCTTC.

At least ten counts were recorded for this clonotype. The chain has TRBV9 and TRBJ2-3; D is unclear. Germline loops: CDR1 SGDLS, CDR2 YYNGEE. The CDR3 loop spans 16 amino acids. Deletions cut 1 base from V and 1 base from J, with 13 bases between. The CDR3 reads CASSVSQSMGTDTQYF. CDR3 nucleotides: TGTGCCAGCAGCGTAAGTCAAAGTATGGGCACAGATACGCAGTATTTT.

This clonotype was counted many times. CDR3 sequence: CASSLLEGRGRSEAFF. DNA of the CDR3: TGTGCCAGCAGTTTATTGGAGGGCAGAGGGCGTTCCGAAGCTTTCTTT. The V gene is TRBV12-3 or TRBV12-4, the J gene TRBJ1-1; no definite D call. This CDR3 spans 16 amino acids. The V end was cut by 2 bases, the J end by 8 bases, with 21 bases between.

This clonotype has just a few counts. The chain is built from TRBV24-1 and TRBJ2-1, with D perhaps matching TRBD1 (6 bases). This CDR3 has 15 residues. Germline V lookup: CDR1 KGHDR, CDR2 SFDVKD. Trimming removed 4 bases from V and 0 bases from J, with 9 bases in between. The CDR3 here is CATSDPDSSYNEQFF. For the CDR3, the DNA is TGTGCCACCAGTGACCCGGACAGCTCCTACAATGAGCAGTTCTTC.

The J gene is TRBJ2-1, the V gene TRBV20-1, with 8 positions matching TRBD2. Looked up from germline, CDR1 is DFQATT and CDR2 is SNEGSKA (reference sequence). The CDR3 contains 16 residues. The V and J ends lost 1 base and 0 bases, in that order; junction bases with no gene match: 5. The CDR3 spells CSARVPGGLSYNEQFF. CDR3 DNA sequence: TGCAGTGCTAGAGTACCGGGAGGGCTCTCCTACAATGAGCAGTTCTTC.

This clonotype occurred a few times. The chain carries TRBV18 and TRBJ2-1, with D possibly being TRBD1 or TRBD2 (5 bases each). The V gene lost 4 bases and the J gene lost 0 bases, with 10 bases spanning the gap. From germline, CDR1 is KGHSH and CDR2 LQKENI. There are 15 residues in the CDR3. The CDR3 DNA sequence: TGTGCCAGCTCACGGGACGCCTACTCCTACAATGAGCAGTTCTTC. Translation gives CASSRDAYSYNEQFF.

This clonotype has more than one count but fewer than ten. This chain links TRBV27 with TRBJ2-1; TRBD2 aligns across 7 bases. In germline, CDR1 is MNHEY, CDR2 SMNVEV (reference sequence). Trimming removed 10 bases from V and 6 bases from J; junction bases left unmatched: 15. The CDR3 covers 15 residues. The CDR3 coding sequence is TGTGCCACCTCGGGGCTAGGGAGGGCCTCCAATGAGCAGTTCTTC. It yields the protein CATSGLGRASNEQFF.

This clonotype has a count of ten or more. The V gene is TRBV7-8, the J gene TRBJ2-3; D is possibly TRBD2 (7 bases). This CDR3 region has 14 residues. V lost 7 bases to trimming and J lost 4 bases, with 15 bases between them. Germline CDR1 is SGHVS and CDR2 is FQNEAQ. DNA of the CDR3: TGTGCCAGCAATCCAATGGGGGGGCCAGATACGCAGTATTTT. This gives the protein CASNPMGGPDTQYF.

In DNA form, the CDR3 reads TGTGCCAGCAGCTTGGGTACAATGAACACTGAAGCTTTCTTT. Amino acids: CASSLGTMNTEAFF. V and J are TRBV5-6 and TRBJ1-1; D unclear. The CDR3 is 14 residues long. The V and J ends lost 0 bases and 0 bases respectively, with 6 bases between them. Per the germline V gene, CDR1 is SGHDT and CDR2 is YYEEEE. Using reference TRBV5-6 and TRBJ1-1 for the parts outside the CDR3, the full variable domain is DAGVTQSPTHLIKTRGQQVTLRCSPKSGHDTVSWYQQALGQGPQFIFQYYEEEERQRGNFPDRFSGHQFPNYSSELNVNALLLGDSALYLCASSLGTMNTEAFFGQGTRLTVV.

The gene calls are TRBV6-6 and TRBJ2-7, with 7 bases matching TRBD1. The germline V gene encodes CDR1 MNHNY and CDR2 SVGAGI (reference sequence). This CDR3 has 13 residues. Trimming cost V 6 bases and J 6 bases; bases outside gene matches: 8. Written as DNA, the CDR3 is TGTGCCAGCAGAATGATCGCAGGGGGCGAGCAGTACTTC. Translated, it gives CASRMIAGGEQYF.

In its sample, this clonotype was seen many times. The chain combines TRBV7-2 with TRBJ2-3; D unresolved. CDR3 length: 15 amino acids. The germline CDR1 and CDR2 sequences are SGHTA and FQGNSA. V was trimmed by 2 bases and J by 2 bases, leaving 11 bases between them. This CDR3 reads CASSLTGRHTDTQYF. CDR3 bases: TGTGCCAGCAGCTTAACCGGTCGACACACAGATACGCAGTATTTT.

This chain uses TRBV28 with TRBJ1-4; 7 nucleotides align to TRBD1. CDR1 is MDHEN and CDR2 is SYDVKM in the germline V gene. V was clipped by 5 bases and J by 0 bases; unmatched bases: 12. The CDR3 has 18 amino acids. CDR3 in amino acids: CASSPPKRGLATNEKLFF. CDR3 DNA: TGTGCCAGCAGTCCCCCCAAGAGGGGGCTAGCAACTAATGAAAAACTGTTTTTT.